This entry features one TCR beta chain sequence. Germline CDR1 reads SGHVS; CDR2 reads FQNEAQ. The CDR3 has 15 amino acids. Losses at the gene ends were 3 bases for V and 15 bases for J; bases not matched to a gene: 11. This sample is drawn from a study of cytomegalovirus exposure and HLA in healthy donors. These donors counted as nominally healthy when sampled, but unrecorded immune exposures were likely. PCR primers comprised 60 Vbeta and 13 Jbeta primers. Clones were sequenced by immunoSEQ multiplex PCR, and TCRdb holds only the in-frame ones, with some missing. The sample has 120,000 or so clones, under 12% seen once.

The clonotype comes from a woman between 18 and 30 years old in good health and CMV-seropositive. V and J are TRBV7-8 and TRBJ2-1; 13 bases line up with TRBD2. The sequenced material came from PBMCs. The CDR3 bases are TGTGCCAGCAGCTTTTACGGGACTAGCGGGACAACCCTGTTCTTC. This encodes CASSFYGTSGTTLFF.